This record concerns one T cell receptor (beta chain) sequence. This record belongs to a study of blood T cell repertoires in COVID-19. Study-wide background: Sources were T cells, B-cell-depleted T cells, or PBMCs; the material itself was cDNA or gDNA.

Authors' methods: For nucleated cells, counts were estimated from reference gene primer amplification. The method was immunoSEQ multiplex PCR; TCRdb's version includes in-frame clones alone and lacks a portion of them. That table furnishes V, J and clone size, whereas the DNA furnished D and trimming. This repertoire shows roughly 150,000 clones, just over 90% found once; its top ten account for 1.5% to 2.5%. Trimming at V came to 5 bases and at J to 2 bases, leaving 4 bases not matched to a gene. The CDR3 runs to 16 residues. Germline assignment: CDR1 SGHRS and CDR2 YFSETQ. This receptor was obtained from a woman in her sixties with COVID-19, enrolled during active disease. Sequencing was performed on peripheral blood. The chain is built from TRBV5-1 and TRBJ2-2, with 12 positions matching TRBD2. CDR3 protein: CASRGLAGLNTGELFF. CDR3 in DNA: TGCGCCAGCAGAGGACTAGCGGGGCTTAACACCGGGGAGCTGTTTTTT.